Below, 22 T cell receptor beta chains from the same sample are listed, as sequenced in a study of CD8+ T cells in alopecia areata. Alopecia areata patients provided lesional scalp punch biopsies and peripheral blood. Reverse transcribed after extraction, RNA yielded cDNA as the sequencing template. The data were produced by immunoSEQ multiplex PCR, yet TCRdb's version contains in-frame clones alone and is incomplete. The sample carries around 7,500 clones, approximately 67% recorded once. The sequencing here drew on skin, taken at week 0. These receptors were obtained from a human donor with alopecia areata.

The chain employs TRBV27 and TRBJ1-6; no reliable D call. Trimming took 6 bases from V and 10 from J, leaving 19 bases between them. The CDR3 length is 15 residues. Germline V CDR1 and CDR2: MNHEY, SMNVEV (reference sequence). The CDR3 DNA follows: TGTGCCAGCAGCCCCTTTGACCGACGGCAATCACCCCTCCACTTT. Translated, it gives CASSPFDRRQSPLHF.

Here the CDR3 DNA reads TGCGCCAGCAGCCAAGATCCGGGGGGTGGATGGGTTGACACCGGGGAGCTGTTTTTT. This gives the protein CASSQDPGGGWVDTGELFF. This chain joins TRBV4-3 and TRBJ2-2; 7 positions match TRBD2. V dropped 0 bases and J dropped 3; count of bases not matched to a gene: 13. CDR1 is LGHNA, CDR2 YSLEER, per germline. This CDR3 is built from 19 residues.

This clone was seen just once. The J gene is TRBJ1-2, the V gene TRBV7-2, with D maybe TRBD1 (5 bases). The CDR3 runs 17 residues. Trimming took 5 bases from V and 1 from J, leaving 20 bases between them. Germline V gene lookup returns CDR1 SGHTA and CDR2 FQGNSA. The CDR3 spells CASSPLGGISFNYGYTF. In DNA form, the CDR3 reads TGTGCCAGCAGCCCGCTTGGGGGAATTTCCTTTAACTATGGCTACACCTTC.

V gene TRBV4-3 combines with J gene TRBJ2-7, with D possibly matching TRBD1 (6 bases). The germline V gene has CDR1 LGHNA and CDR2 YSLEER. Trimming removed 0 bases at V and 3 bases at J, with 15 bases between. The length of the CDR3 is 16 residues. CDR3 in amino acids: CASSQDTRGMSYEQYF. In nucleotides, the CDR3 is TGCGCCAGCAGCCAAGATACGAGGGGGATGAGCTACGAGCAGTACTTC.

The V and J genes are TRBV11-1 and TRBJ2-2; the D gene is possibly TRBD2 (6 bases). CDR1 and CDR2 from the germline V gene are SGHAT and FQDESV (reference sequence). The CDR3 contains 15 residues. Deletions cut 3 bases from V and 5 bases from J, with 13 bases between. CDR3: CASSFRAGRTGELFF. DNA for the CDR3: TGTGCCAGCAGCTTTAGGGCAGGGAGGACCGGGGAGCTGTTTTTT.

In its sample, this clone was seen a few times. V gene TRBV15 combines with J gene TRBJ2-3; no clear D gene. Germline CDR1 is LNHNV and CDR2 is YYDKDF (reference sequence). V was shortened by 0 bases and J by 6 bases, with 10 bases between the two germline ends. CDR3 size: 14 residues. This chain's CDR3 is CATSRDSDGDTQYF. CDR3 in DNA: TGTGCCACCAGCAGAGATAGTGATGGGGATACGCAGTATTTT.

This sequence joins TRBV9 and TRBJ1-2; D may be TRBD1 (5 bases). The CDR3 totals 15 residues. The V gene's germline CDR1 is SGDLS and CDR2 YYNGEE. V lost 3 bases to trimming and J lost 8 bases, with 20 bases between them. CDR3 protein: CASSGAGSGTTGYTF. The CDR3 DNA is TGTGCCAGCAGCGGGGCCGGATCAGGGACTACGGGCTACACCTTC.

This clone has more than one count but fewer than ten. The rearrangement joins TRBV27 to TRBJ2-2; 10 nucleotides line up with TRBD1. J gave up 6 bases and V 8 bases, and 6 bases lay outside the gene matches. Germline V lookup: CDR1 MNHEY, CDR2 SMNVEV (reference sequence). The CDR3 sequence is 14 residues long. The CDR3 spells CASWDRGLSGELFF. The DNA for the CDR3 is TGTGCCAGCTGGGACAGGGGTTTGTCCGGGGAGCTGTTTTTT.

This chain's CDR3 is CASSFGSYEQYF. The CDR3 region has the DNA TGTGCCAGCAGTTTTGGCTCCTACGAGCAGTACTTC. The chain combines TRBV6-6 with TRBJ2-7; D not resolved. The CDR3 covers 12 residues. The germline V gene encodes CDR1 MNHNY and CDR2 SVGAGI (reference sequence). V was cut by 4 bases and J by 0 bases, with 4 bases left in between.

The chain has TRBV6-1 and TRBJ2-7, with D hard to call. Germline V gene sequence: CDR1 MNHNS, CDR2 SASEGT. Trimming left V 5 bases short and J 0 bases short, with 14 bases between. The CDR3 loop spans 15 amino acids. CDR3 loop: CASSSQRQSSYEQYF. CDR3 sequence (DNA): TGTGCCAGCAGTTCCCAGAGGCAAAGCTCCTACGAGCAGTACTTC.

The chain employs TRBV9 and TRBJ1-6; 8 bases fit TRBD1. The CDR3 is 16 amino acids. In germline, CDR1 is SGDLS, CDR2 YYNGEE. The J segment lost 7 bases and the V segment lost 4 bases, leaving 10 bases of the junction unmatched. Written as DNA, the CDR3 is TGTGCCAGCAGCTCCCCAGGGGGCGAGGGGAATTCACCCCTCCACTTT. This codes for CASSSPGGEGNSPLHF.

The chain has TRBV5-6 and TRBJ2-5; 7 bases map to TRBD2. Matching the DNA end better, TRBJ2-7 makes the J call doubtful. Germline V lookup: CDR1 SGHDT, CDR2 YYEEEE. There are 13 residues in the CDR3. This CDR3 reads CASSPSGVYEQYF. CDR3 nucleotides: TGTGCCAGCAGCCCCAGCGGGGTCTACGAGCAGTACTTC.

The chain is built from TRBV29-1 and TRBJ2-4; 8 bases map to TRBD1. The junction had 8 bases not matched to a gene; V was cut back by 1 base and J by 0 bases. This CDR3 has 17 residues. Germline values: CDR1 SQVTM, CDR2 ANQGSEA. This CDR3 is CSVEAPDRALAKNIQYF. CDR3 nucleotides: TGCAGCGTTGAAGCCCCGGACAGGGCACTAGCCAAAAACATTCAGTACTTC. Full variable domain (outside the CDR3, taken from reference TRBV29-1 and TRBJ2-4): SAVISQKPSRDICQRGTSLTIQCQVDSQVTMMFWYRQQPGQSLTLIATANQGSEATYESGFVIDKFPISRPNLTFSTLTVSNMSPEDSSIYLCSVEAPDRALAKNIQYFGAGTRLSVL.

The chain employs TRBV7-2 and TRBJ2-3; D uncertain. The CDR3 extends over 15 amino acids. Trimming took off 0 bases at V and 2 bases at J, with 9 bases between the two ends. Germline CDR1 is SGHTA and CDR2 is FQGNSA. In DNA form, the CDR3 reads TGTGCCAGCAGCTTAGCCTTGGGGAACACAGATACGCAGTATTTT. Its translation: CASSLALGNTDTQYF.

This chain connects TRBV7-8 to TRBJ1-6; D not resolved. Germline CDR1 reads SGHVS; CDR2 reads FQNEAQ. The ends were cut back, 1 base at V and 9 bases at J, with 13 bases in the middle. The CDR3 loop spans 15 amino acids. DNA for the CDR3: TGTGCCAGCAGCTTAGGATCACAAGACGGTTCACCCCTCCACTTT. As protein: CASSLGSQDGSPLHF.

The chain recombines TRBV5-6 with TRBJ1-2; 7 positions match TRBD1. The V gene's germline CDR1 is SGHDT and CDR2 YYEEEE. The CDR3 totals 16 residues. V shed 6 bases, J shed 7 bases, and the junction held 18 bases outside the gene matches. CDR3 in DNA: TGTGCCAGCATCCCTTACCCCCGAGACAGGGCGGGTGGCTACACCTTC. Residues: CASIPYPRDRAGGYTF.

V usage is TRBV4-1 and J usage is TRBJ2-1; 7 bases are a match to TRBD1. The V gene's germline CDR1 is MGHRA and CDR2 YSYEKL. V was clipped by 5 bases and J by 2 bases; unmatched bases: 12. CDR3 size: 17 residues. The CDR3 region has the DNA TGCGCCAGCAGCAGACAGGACAGGAGTTATGCCTACAATGAGCAGTTCTTC. This codes for CASSRQDRSYAYNEQFF.

This clone has only a few counts. The V gene is TRBV25-1, the J gene TRBJ1-4, with D possibly matching TRBD1 (6 bases). V dropped 4 bases and J dropped 8 bases, with 11 bases sitting between them. Germline V gives CDR1 MGHDK, CDR2 SYGVNS. CDR3 size: 13 residues. The CDR3 reads CASSATGTEKLFF. DNA of the CDR3: TGTGCCAGCAGTGCAACCGGGACAGAAAAACTGTTTTTT.

The chain combines TRBV7-3 with TRBJ1-6; D is ambiguous. The CDR3 covers 13 residues. Trimming stripped 2 bases from V and 4 bases from J, with 3 bases between. Per germline, CDR1 SGHTA and CDR2 FQGTGA. DNA for the CDR3: TGTGCCAGCAGCTTACAGTATAATTCACCCCTCCACTTT. It specifies CASSLQYNSPLHF.

The chain recombines TRBV6-5 with TRBJ2-1; tentative D call: TRBD2 (7 bases). Per germline, CDR1 MNHEY and CDR2 SVGAGI. The V end lost 5 bases, the J end lost 4 bases, and 15 bases lay between the germline ends. The CDR3 is 15 amino acids. CDR3 sequence: CASSPGGGGYNEQFF. The CDR3 nucleotides read TGTGCCAGCAGTCCCGGGGGCGGGGGTTACAATGAGCAGTTCTTC.

The chain uses TRBV7-2 and TRBJ2-3, with TRBD2 matching over 9 bases. The V gene end was trimmed by 2 bases and the J gene end by 4 bases; junction bases not matched to a gene: 7. The CDR3 is made up of 16 amino acids. Germline V CDR1 and CDR2: SGHTA, FQGNSA. CDR3 in DNA: TGTGCCAGCAGCTTAAGGGCGGGGGGGCCGCCAGATACGCAGTATTTT. This translates into CASSLRAGGPPDTQYF.

The rearrangement uses TRBV10-3 and TRBJ1-2, with D possibly matching TRBD1 (5 bases). The CDR3 has 13 amino acids. The germline V gene has CDR1 ENHRY and CDR2 SYGVKD. Trimming took 3 bases from V and 8 from J, leaving 13 bases between them. The CDR3 nucleotides read TGTGCCATCAGTGACGGGACTAGAGGGGGCTACACCTTC. This codes for CAISDGTRGGYTF.